The next 26 T cell receptor beta chains were all read from a single sample in a study of blood T cells in healthy people across ages. The authors ran a second PCR of about 7 to 11 cycles using a sample-barcoded 5' primer and a J-beta primer mix. TCRdb redid the calling of the 5' RACE reads with MiXCR, one entry per CDR3 protein. This table has 760,000 or so distinct CDR3 sequences, around 25% appearing once. The sample also formed part of further work on T cells of mothers and their children.

Material for sequencing was blood. The receptors were gathered from a boy between 10 and 17 years old in good health.

The rearrangement uses TRBV14 and TRBJ2-5; tentatively, D is TRBD2 (5 bases). Germline V gene sequence: CDR1 SGHDN, CDR2 FVKESK. This CDR3 is 11 amino acids long. The V gene lost 4 bases and the J gene lost 11 bases, with 11 bases spanning the gap. CDR3 in DNA: TGTGCCAGCAGCCGTTATGGGGAGCAGTACTTC. Translated, it gives CASSRYGEQYF.

This rearrangement joins TRBV4-2 to TRBJ2-5, with D maybe TRBD1 (6 bases). Per germline, CDR1 LGHNA and CDR2 YNFKEQ. The CDR3 runs 16 residues. V shed 3 bases and J shed 4 bases, with 18 bases lying between them. This chain's CDR3 is CASSQASQGIGETQYF. CDR3 nucleotide sequence: TGTGCCAGCAGCCAGGCTTCACAGGGAATTGGAGAGACCCAGTACTTC.

The chain has TRBV9 and TRBJ2-5, with D hard to call. Germline CDR1 reads SGDLS; CDR2 reads YYNGEE. The CDR3 is 16 residues long. V lost 0 bases to trimming and J lost 5 bases, with 17 bases between them. CDR3 amino acids: CASSVGTSAVGETQYF. CDR3 sequence (DNA): TGTGCCAGCAGCGTAGGAACGAGTGCGGTGGGGGAGACCCAGTACTTC. Full variable domain (missing parts from reference TRBV9 and TRBJ2-5): DSGVTQTPKHLITATGQRVTLRCSPRSGDLSVYWYQQSLDQGLQFLIQYYNGEERAKGNILERFSAQQFPDLHSELNLSSLELGDSALYFCASSVGTSAVGETQYFGPGTRLLVL.

The chain joins TRBV20-1 to TRBJ2-5, with 13 bases lining up with TRBD2. CDR1 and CDR2 from the germline V gene are DFQATT and SNEGSKA (reference sequence). Trimming removed 0 bases from V and 1 base from J; junction bases left unmatched: 5. There are 17 residues in the CDR3. The CDR3 DNA is TGCAGTGCTAGAGATCCCCGACTAGCGGGAGGCCAAGAGACCCAGTACTTC. Amino acid sequence: CSARDPRLAGGQETQYF.

The V gene is TRBV9, the J gene TRBJ1-6; TRBD1 aligns across 12 bases. The CDR3 length is 14 residues. V gave up 3 bases and J gave up 11 bases; unmatched junction bases: 3. The germline V gene encodes CDR1 SGDLS and CDR2 YYNGEE. The CDR3 DNA sequence: TGTGCCAGCAGCGGCGGGACAGGGGGCCCACCCCTCCACTTT. Translation: CASSGGTGGPPLHF.

The chain is built from TRBV5-6 and TRBJ2-3; the D gene is possibly TRBD2 (7 bases). Trimming shortened V by 4 bases and J by 4 bases, and 25 bases separated the two germline ends. This CDR3 has 18 residues. Germline lookup yields CDR1 SGHDT and CDR2 YYEEEE. The chain's CDR3 is CASSPVGGEGGPSDTQYF. The CDR3 region has the DNA TGTGCCAGCAGCCCGGTCGGAGGAGAGGGGGGGCCATCAGATACGCAGTATTTT.

This clonotype was seen more than once but under ten times. The chain carries TRBV10-3 and TRBJ1-2; no firm D call. This CDR3 region has 15 residues. The V gene lost 2 bases and the J gene lost 11 bases, with 21 bases spanning the gap. Germline-derived CDR1 and CDR2 are ENHRY and SYGVKD. The CDR3 sequence is CAISEPQRDWGGYTF. DNA for the CDR3: TGTGCCATCAGTGAGCCCCAGCGTGATTGGGGTGGGTACACCTTC.

This clonotype occurred a few times. V usage is TRBV12-3 or TRBV12-4 and J usage is TRBJ1-5, with 8 positions matching TRBD1. This CDR3 has 14 amino acids. V lost 3 bases, J lost 4 bases, and 2 bases stayed unmatched. CDR3 loop: CASSFRTGNQPQHF. As DNA, the CDR3 is TGTGCCAGCAGTTTTAGGACAGGGAATCAGCCCCAGCATTTT.

This clonotype was recorded only once. Here the CDR3 DNA reads TGCAGCGTTGAGGCCAGGGGATTTGGCGGCTACACCTTC. Amino acids: CSVEARGFGGYTF. V and J are TRBV29-1 and TRBJ1-2, with D perhaps TRBD1 (6 bases). V was trimmed by 3 bases and J by 8 bases, leaving 16 bases between them. The CDR3 loop spans 13 amino acids. CDR1 SQVTM and CDR2 ANQGSEA come from the germline V gene.

On this clonotype: Germline and junction disagree at one end, which may indicate a read error. J is TRBJ1-2 and V is TRBV7-3; D might be TRBD1 (6 bases). This CDR3 contains 14 residues. Germline V gene sequence: CDR1 SGHTA, CDR2 FQGTGA. The CDR3 loop is CASSIGQSNYGCTF. CDR3 DNA: TGTGCCAGCAGCATAGGACAGAGCAACTATGGCTGCACCTTC.

This clonotype was seen more than once but under ten times. This chain links TRBV6-1 with TRBJ1-1; no reliable D call. The CDR3 extends over 13 amino acids. V lost 6 bases to trimming and J lost 1 base, with 9 bases between them. Germline V gene sequence: CDR1 MNHNS, CDR2 SASEGT. The CDR3 protein is CASSVTENTEAFF. CDR3 sequence (DNA): TGTGCCAGCAGCGTTACAGAGAACACTGAAGCTTTCTTT.

The rearrangement links TRBV25-1 to TRBJ2-5; D not resolved. This CDR3 has 12 residues. The germline V and J ends were trimmed by 1 base and 5 bases, with 5 bases remaining between them. Germline lookup yields CDR1 MGHDK and CDR2 SYGVNS. The CDR3 loop reads CASSELAETQYF. Here the CDR3 DNA reads TGTGCCAGCAGTGAATTGGCGGAGACCCAGTACTTC.

The chain uses TRBV3-1 and TRBJ2-5, with 8 nucleotides matching TRBD2. Germline V CDR1 and CDR2: LGHDT, YNNKEL (reference sequence). J lost 0 bases, V lost 4 bases, and 7 bases had no gene match. This CDR3 region has 16 residues. CDR3 protein: CASSRGGGTHQETQYF. CDR3 nucleotide sequence: TGTGCCAGCAGCCGGGGCGGGGGGACCCACCAAGAGACCCAGTACTTC.

This chain connects TRBV7-2 to TRBJ2-3; 9 nucleotides line up with TRBD2. The CDR3 is 18 amino acids. With 2 bases clipped from V and 6 bases from J, the junction kept 15 bases outside the gene matches. Germline V CDR1 and CDR2: SGHTA, FQGNSA. The CDR3 spells CASSLFSVSGREADTQYF. In DNA, the CDR3 is TGTGCCAGCAGCTTATTCTCAGTTAGCGGGAGAGAGGCTGATACGCAGTATTTT. The whole variable domain, remainder taken from reference TRBV7-2 and TRBJ2-3, is GAGVSQSPSNKVTEKGKDVELRCDPISGHTALYWYRQSLGQGLEFLIYFQGNSAPDKSGLPSDRFSAERTGGSVSTLTIQRTQQEDSAVYLCASSLFSVSGREADTQYFGPGTRLTVL.

This clonotype was recorded a few times. The V call is TRBV20-1, the J call TRBJ2-7, with 8 bases aligning to TRBD1. Germline V lookup: CDR1 DFQATT, CDR2 SNEGSKA (reference sequence). This CDR3 is 15 amino acids long. V was pared by 1 base and J by 2 bases, with 7 bases of the junction left unmatched. The CDR3: CSARGMDRDTYEQYF. The CDR3 bases are TGCAGTGCTAGAGGCATGGACAGGGACACCTACGAGCAGTACTTC.

The CDR3 sequence: CATSDRDSSTDTQYF. DNA for the CDR3: TGTGCCACCAGCGACCGGGACAGTAGCACAGATACGCAGTATTTT. This chain uses TRBV24-1 with TRBJ2-3, with 7 positions matching TRBD1. The V and J ends lost 7 bases and 0 bases, in that order; junction bases with no gene match: 6. CDR1 is KGHDR, CDR2 SFDVKD, per germline. This CDR3 is 15 amino acids long.

Details on this clonotype: The missing conserved phenylalanine or tryptophan at the end of this CDR3 makes a read error likely. J is TRBJ2-5 and V is TRBV5-4; D not certain. The J call may not be correct, given that the DNA end is closer to TRBJ2-7. Germline CDR1 SGHNT, CDR2 YYREEE (reference sequence). This CDR3 has 14 amino acids. The CDR3 here is CASSSRYSAYEQYL. The CDR3 DNA is TGTGCCAGCAGCTCTCGGTACAGCGCCTACGAGCAGTACCTC.

This clonotype came up a few times. Here the CDR3 reads CASSSGTTQETQYF. CDR3 nucleotides: TGTGCCAGCAGCTCTGGGACAACCCAAGAGACCCAGTACTTC. The rearrangement links TRBV7-8 to TRBJ2-5; TRBD1 is a possible D gene (6 bases). The CDR3 is made up of 14 amino acids. The V gene's germline CDR1 is SGHVS and CDR2 FQNEAQ. V was shortened by 4 bases and J by 1 base, with 10 bases between the two germline ends. The entire variable domain, with the rest obtained from reference TRBV7-8 and TRBJ2-5, is as follows: GAGVSQSPRYKVAKRGQDVALRCDPISGHVSLFWYQQALGQGPEFLTYFQNEAQLDKSGLPSDRFFAERPEGSVSTLKIQRTQQEDSAVYLCASSSGTTQETQYFGPGTRLLVL.

The chain couples TRBV3-1 to TRBJ2-7, with 7 bases identical to TRBD1. Germline CDR1 LGHDT, CDR2 YNNKEL (reference sequence). Trimming at V came to 1 base and at J to 1 base, leaving 4 bases not matched to a gene. The CDR3 runs 15 residues. In DNA form, the CDR3 reads TGTGCCAGCAGCCAAGTGACAGGGTATTCCTACGAGCAGTACTTC. It codes for CASSQVTGYSYEQYF.

This clonotype came up many times. The gene calls are TRBV6-6 and TRBJ1-2, with D unclear. Between the trimmed V and J ends, which lost 3 bases and 6 bases, there was a span of 8 bases. Germline assignment: CDR1 MNHNY and CDR2 SVGAGI (reference sequence). The length of the CDR3 is 12 residues. For the CDR3, the DNA is TGTGCCAGCAGTTATAACGGGGATGGCTACACCTTC. Translating gives CASSYNGDGYTF.

The chain recombines TRBV4-3 with TRBJ2-5; D call uncertain. This CDR3 region has 15 residues. V lost 0 bases and J 1 base, leaving 9 bases between the germline ends. Germline values: CDR1 LGHNA, CDR2 YSLEER. The CDR3 DNA follows: TGCGCCAGCAGCCAAGACTCGGCCAGCCAAGAGACCCAGTACTTC. Residues: CASSQDSASQETQYF.

The V and J genes are TRBV24-1 and TRBJ2-5, with 7 bases that match TRBD1. From germline, CDR1 is KGHDR and CDR2 SFDVKD. J lost 4 bases, V lost 2 bases, and 6 bases had no gene match. The CDR3 has 15 residues. CDR3 in amino acids: CATSDYTGVLETQYF. As DNA, the CDR3 is TGTGCCACCAGTGATTACACAGGGGTCTTAGAGACCCAGTACTTC.

This clonotype was detected only a few times. The chain uses TRBV2 and TRBJ2-5; 11 bases line up with TRBD2. J lost 4 bases, V lost 9 bases, and 10 bases had no gene match. Germline V lookup: CDR1 SNHLY, CDR2 FYNNEI. The CDR3 consists of 15 residues. Here the CDR3 reads CASTSGSGLRETQYF. CDR3 sequence (DNA): TGTGCCAGTACTAGCGGGAGTGGCTTGAGAGAGACCCAGTACTTC. The complete variable domain, with remaining parts taken from reference TRBV2 and TRBJ2-5, reads EPEVTQTPSHQVTQMGQEVILRCVPISNHLYFYWYRQILGQKVEFLVSFYNNEISEKSEIFDDQFSVERPDGSNFTLKIRSTKLEDSAMYFCASTSGSGLRETQYFGPGTRLLVL.

Only a few counts were recorded for this clonotype. The CDR3, as DNA: TGCGCCAGCAGCTTGGACTGGGGGACGGAAAAACTGTTTTTT. This translates into CASSLDWGTEKLFF. V is TRBV5-1 and J is TRBJ1-4, with D possibly matching TRBD1 (5 bases). Per the germline V gene, CDR1 is SGHRS and CDR2 is YFSETQ. The CDR3 is 14 residues long. Trimming stripped 0 bases from V and 8 bases from J, with 11 bases between.

For this clonotype: A junction end diverges from the germline sequence, so it may reflect a read error. The chain employs TRBV28 and TRBJ2-7; tentative D call: TRBD1 (5 bases). The CDR3 consists of 15 residues. CDR1 and CDR2 (germline): MDHEN, SYDVKM. CDR3 protein: CACRPREGSSYEQYF. As DNA, the CDR3 is TGTGCCTGCAGACCCAGGGAAGGAAGCTCCTACGAGCAGTACTTC.

The chain has TRBV7-9 and TRBJ1-2; D gene uncertain. Germline lookup yields CDR1 SEHNR and CDR2 FQNEAQ (reference sequence). V was shortened by 2 bases and J by 0 bases, with 16 bases between the two germline ends. The CDR3 consists of 17 residues. The CDR3 sequence is CASSLPHGEAPNYGYTF. The CDR3 coding sequence is TGTGCCAGCAGCTTACCACACGGGGAGGCGCCTAACTATGGCTACACCTTC.